This T cell receptor (beta chain) was documented in a study of beta chain features in type 1 diabetes. Study conclusions and caveats: PCR, the amplification step, might favor shorter templates, equally in patients and controls. For patients, the naive, central memory and Treg TCRB repertoires appeared more alike than for healthy donors. Among patients with Type 1 diabetes, TCRB CDR3s were moderately but significantly shorter in every one of the four CD4+ subsets.

Unmatched junction bases numbered 2, after V lost 4 bases and J lost 5 bases. Germline V gene sequence: CDR1 ENHRY, CDR2 SYGVKD. The CDR3 loop spans 13 amino acids. Since all of the isolated RNA was reverse transcribed, expressed TCRB transcripts were what got sequenced. Here immunoSEQ multiplex PCR was the method, and the copy in TCRdb shows in-frame clones only, minus some. The profile shows 240,000 or so clones, roughly 13% of them singletons. As for this clone: Antigen specificity is unknown.

The material sequenced was naive CD4+ T cells from blood. The source of this sequence is a man aged 25 to 45 with type 1 diabetes. This sequence joins TRBV10-3 and TRBJ2-7; 10 bases map to TRBD1. CDR3 protein: CAISGQGADEQYF. Here the CDR3 DNA reads TGTGCCATCAGTGGACAGGGGGCCGACGAGCAGTACTTC.